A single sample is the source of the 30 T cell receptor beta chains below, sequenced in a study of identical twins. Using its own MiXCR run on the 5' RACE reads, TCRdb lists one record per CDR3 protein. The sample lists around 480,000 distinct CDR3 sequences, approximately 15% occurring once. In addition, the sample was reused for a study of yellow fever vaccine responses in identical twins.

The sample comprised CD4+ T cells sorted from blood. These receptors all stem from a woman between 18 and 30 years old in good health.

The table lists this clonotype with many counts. This CDR3 reads CASRLIGGTYEQYF. DNA for the CDR3: TGCGCCAGCAGATTGATCGGGGGCACCTACGAGCAGTACTTC. V is TRBV5-1 and J is TRBJ2-7; D may be TRBD1 or TRBD2 (6 bases each). The CDR3 is made up of 14 amino acids. Germline V gene data show CDR1 as SGHRS and CDR2 as YFSETQ. The germline V and J ends were trimmed by 5 bases and 2 bases, with 14 bases remaining between them.

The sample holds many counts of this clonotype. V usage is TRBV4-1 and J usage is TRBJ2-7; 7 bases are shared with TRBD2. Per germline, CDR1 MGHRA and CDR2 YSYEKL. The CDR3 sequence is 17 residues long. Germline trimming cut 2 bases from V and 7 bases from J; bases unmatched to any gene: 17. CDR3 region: CASSQPQGAGVTREQYF. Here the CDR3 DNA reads TGCGCCAGCAGCCAACCCCAAGGGGCGGGAGTGACGAGGGAGCAGTACTTC.

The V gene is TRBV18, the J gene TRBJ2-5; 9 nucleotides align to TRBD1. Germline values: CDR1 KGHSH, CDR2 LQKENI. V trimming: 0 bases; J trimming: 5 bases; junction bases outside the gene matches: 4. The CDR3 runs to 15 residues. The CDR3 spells CASSPPGQGLETQYF. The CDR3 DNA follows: TGTGCCAGCTCACCACCGGGACAGGGTCTCGAGACCCAGTACTTC.

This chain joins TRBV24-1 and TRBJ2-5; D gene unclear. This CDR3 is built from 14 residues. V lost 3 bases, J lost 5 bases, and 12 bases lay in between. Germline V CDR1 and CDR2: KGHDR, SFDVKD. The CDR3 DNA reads TGTGCCACCAGTGATGAACAGCTACACGAGACCCAGTACTTC. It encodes CATSDEQLHETQYF.

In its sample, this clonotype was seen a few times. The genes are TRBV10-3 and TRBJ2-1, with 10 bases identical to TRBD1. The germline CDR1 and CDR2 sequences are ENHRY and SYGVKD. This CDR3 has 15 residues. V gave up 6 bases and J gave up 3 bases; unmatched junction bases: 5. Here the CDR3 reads CAIRMTGGDYNEQFF. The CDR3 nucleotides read TGTGCCATCAGAATGACAGGGGGCGACTACAATGAGCAGTTCTTC.

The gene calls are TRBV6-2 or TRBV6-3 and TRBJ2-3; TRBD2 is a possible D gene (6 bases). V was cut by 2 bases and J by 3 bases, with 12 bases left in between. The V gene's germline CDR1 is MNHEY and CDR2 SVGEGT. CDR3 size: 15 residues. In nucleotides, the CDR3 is TGTGCCAGCAGTTACGAGGGAGGAATAACAGATACGCAGTATTTT. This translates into CASSYEGGITDTQYF.

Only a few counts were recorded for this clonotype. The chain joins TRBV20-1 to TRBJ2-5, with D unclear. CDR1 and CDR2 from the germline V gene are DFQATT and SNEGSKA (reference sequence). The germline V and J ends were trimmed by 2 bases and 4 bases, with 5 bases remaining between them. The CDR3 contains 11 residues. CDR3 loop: CSARKLETQYF. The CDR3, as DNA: TGCAGTGCTAGAAAACTAGAGACCCAGTACTTC.

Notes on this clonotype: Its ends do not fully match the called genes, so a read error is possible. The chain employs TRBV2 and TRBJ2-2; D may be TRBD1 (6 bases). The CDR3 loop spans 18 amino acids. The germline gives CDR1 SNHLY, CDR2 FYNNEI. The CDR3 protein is CTSSFLAGVSGDTGELFF. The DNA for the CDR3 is TGTACCAGCAGTTTTCTGGCAGGGGTGTCCGGGGACACCGGGGAGCTGTTTTTT.

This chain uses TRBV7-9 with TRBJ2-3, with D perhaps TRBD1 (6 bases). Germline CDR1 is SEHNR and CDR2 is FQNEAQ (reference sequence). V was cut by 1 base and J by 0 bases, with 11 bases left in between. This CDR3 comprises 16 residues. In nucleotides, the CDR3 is TGTGCCAGCAGCTTAGGGTCGCAGGGGAGCACAGATACGCAGTATTTT. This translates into CASSLGSQGSTDTQYF.

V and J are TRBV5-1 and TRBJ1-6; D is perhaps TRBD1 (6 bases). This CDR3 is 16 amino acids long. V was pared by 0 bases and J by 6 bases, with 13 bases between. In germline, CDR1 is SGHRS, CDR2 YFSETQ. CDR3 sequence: CASSLGRTEGNSPLHF. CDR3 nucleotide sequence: TGCGCCAGCAGCTTGGGGAGGACAGAAGGTAATTCACCCCTCCACTTT. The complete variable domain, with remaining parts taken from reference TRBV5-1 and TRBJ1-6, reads KAGVTQTPRYLIKTRGQQVTLSCSPISGHRSVSWYQQTPGQGLQFLFEYFSETQRNKGNFPGRFSGRQFSNSRSEMNVSTLELGDSALYLCASSLGRTEGNSPLHFGNGTRLTVT.

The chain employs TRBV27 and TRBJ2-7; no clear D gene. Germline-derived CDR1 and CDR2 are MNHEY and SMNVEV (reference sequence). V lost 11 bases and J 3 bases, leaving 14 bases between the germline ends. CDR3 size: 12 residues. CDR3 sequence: CAGTVTRYEQYF. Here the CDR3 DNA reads TGTGCCGGTACTGTTACCCGCTACGAGCAGTACTTC.

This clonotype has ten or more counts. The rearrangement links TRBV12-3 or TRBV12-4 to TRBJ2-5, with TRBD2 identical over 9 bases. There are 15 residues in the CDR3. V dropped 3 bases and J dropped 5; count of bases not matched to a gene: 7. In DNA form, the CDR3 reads TGTGCCAGCAGTTTCGGCGGGAGGGCCCTGGAGACCCAGTACTTC. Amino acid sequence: CASSFGGRALETQYF.

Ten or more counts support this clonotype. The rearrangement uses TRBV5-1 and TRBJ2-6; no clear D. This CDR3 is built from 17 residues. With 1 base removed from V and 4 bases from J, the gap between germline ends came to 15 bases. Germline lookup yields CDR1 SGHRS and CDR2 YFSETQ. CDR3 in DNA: TGCGCCAGCAGCTTGAGCTCAGGATCGCAGGGGGCCAACGTCCTGACTTTC. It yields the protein CASSLSSGSQGANVLTF.

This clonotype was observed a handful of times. DNA of the CDR3: TGTGCCAGCAGGAAGGGAGCGGGACAGGCAGAGACCCAGTACTTC. It codes for CASRKGAGQAETQYF. The chain couples TRBV2 to TRBJ2-5; D is perhaps TRBD1 (8 bases). CDR3 size: 15 residues. CDR1 and CDR2 from the germline V gene are SNHLY and FYNNEI. Trimming pared 6 bases from V and 4 bases from J, leaving 18 bases between.

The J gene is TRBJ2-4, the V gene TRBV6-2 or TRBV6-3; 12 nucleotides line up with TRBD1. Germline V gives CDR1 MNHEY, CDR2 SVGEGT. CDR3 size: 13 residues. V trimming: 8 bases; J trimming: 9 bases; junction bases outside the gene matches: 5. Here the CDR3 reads CASAGQGASIQYF. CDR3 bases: TGTGCCAGCGCGGGACAGGGGGCTAGCATTCAGTACTTC.

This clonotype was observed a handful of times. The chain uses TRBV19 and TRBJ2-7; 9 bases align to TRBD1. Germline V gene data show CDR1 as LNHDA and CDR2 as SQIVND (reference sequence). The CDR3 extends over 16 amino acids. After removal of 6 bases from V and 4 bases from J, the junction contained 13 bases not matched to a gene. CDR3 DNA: TGTGCCAGTAGGCTGTCAGGGACAGGGACTGGTTACGAGCAGTACTTC. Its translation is CASRLSGTGTGYEQYF.

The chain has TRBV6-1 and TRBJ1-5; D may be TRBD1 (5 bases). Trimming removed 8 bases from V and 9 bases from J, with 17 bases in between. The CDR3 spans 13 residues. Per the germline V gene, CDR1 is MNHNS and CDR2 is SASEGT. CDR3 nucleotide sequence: TGTGCCAGCCTGGGGGGAGCCGGCTCGCCCCAGCATTTT. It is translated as CASLGGAGSPQHF.

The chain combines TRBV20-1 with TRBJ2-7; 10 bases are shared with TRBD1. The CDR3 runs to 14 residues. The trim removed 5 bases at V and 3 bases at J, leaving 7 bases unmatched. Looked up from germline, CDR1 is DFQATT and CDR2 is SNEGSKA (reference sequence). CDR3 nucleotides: TGCAGTGCTCCCTCGAGGACAGGGGGCTACGAGCAGTACTTC. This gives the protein CSAPSRTGGYEQYF.

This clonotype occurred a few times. Here the CDR3 DNA reads TGTGCCAGCAGTCGACTAGGGGGAGAAGAGCAGTACTTC. Translated: CASSRLGGEEQYF. This chain connects TRBV7-9 to TRBJ2-7, with D possibly being TRBD1 or TRBD2 (6 bases each). Germline values: CDR1 SEHNR, CDR2 FQNEAQ (reference sequence). Trimming removed 6 bases at V and 7 bases at J, with 16 bases between. The CDR3 contains 13 residues.

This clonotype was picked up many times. The CDR3 region has the DNA TGTGCCAGCAGGTCGACAGGGGATAATTCACCCCTCCACTTT. It encodes CASRSTGDNSPLHF. The chain carries TRBV7-9 and TRBJ1-6; TRBD1 agrees at 8 bases. This CDR3 is built from 14 residues. The germline V gene has CDR1 SEHNR and CDR2 FQNEAQ (reference sequence). Unmatched junction bases numbered 3, after V lost 6 bases and J lost 5 bases.

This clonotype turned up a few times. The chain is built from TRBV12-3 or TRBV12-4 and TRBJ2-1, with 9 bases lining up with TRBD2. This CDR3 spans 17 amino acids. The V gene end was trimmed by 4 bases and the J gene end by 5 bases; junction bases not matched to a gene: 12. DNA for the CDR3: TGTGCCAGCAGTTCTCTGACGGGGCTAGCGGGGAACAATGAGCAGTTCTTC. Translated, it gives CASSSLTGLAGNNEQFF.

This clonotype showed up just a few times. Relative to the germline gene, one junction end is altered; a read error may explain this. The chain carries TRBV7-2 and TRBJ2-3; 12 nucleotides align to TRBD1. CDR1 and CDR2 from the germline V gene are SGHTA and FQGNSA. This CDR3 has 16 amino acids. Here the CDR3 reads CASSVAGTGGADTQYF. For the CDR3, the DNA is TGTGCCAGCAGCGTAGCGGGGACAGGGGGCGCAGATACGCAGTATTTT.

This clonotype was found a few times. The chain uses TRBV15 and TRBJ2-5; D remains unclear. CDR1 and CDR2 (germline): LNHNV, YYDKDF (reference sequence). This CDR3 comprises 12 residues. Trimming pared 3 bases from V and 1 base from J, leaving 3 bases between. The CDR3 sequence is CATSRIQETQYF. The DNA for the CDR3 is TGTGCCACCAGCAGGATCCAAGAGACCCAGTACTTC.

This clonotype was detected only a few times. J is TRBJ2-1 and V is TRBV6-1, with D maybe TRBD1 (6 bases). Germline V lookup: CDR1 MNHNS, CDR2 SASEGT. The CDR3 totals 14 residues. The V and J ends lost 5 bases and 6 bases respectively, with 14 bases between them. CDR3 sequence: CASSRDNFPNEQFF. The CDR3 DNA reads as TGTGCCAGCAGTCGGGACAATTTTCCCAATGAGCAGTTCTTC.

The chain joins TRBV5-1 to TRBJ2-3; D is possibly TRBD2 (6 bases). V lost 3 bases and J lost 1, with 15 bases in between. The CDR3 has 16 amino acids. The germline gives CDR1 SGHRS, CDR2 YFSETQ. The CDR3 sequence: CASSYGTYHGTDTQYF. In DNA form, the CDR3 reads TGCGCCAGCAGCTACGGGACTTACCACGGCACAGATACGCAGTATTTT.

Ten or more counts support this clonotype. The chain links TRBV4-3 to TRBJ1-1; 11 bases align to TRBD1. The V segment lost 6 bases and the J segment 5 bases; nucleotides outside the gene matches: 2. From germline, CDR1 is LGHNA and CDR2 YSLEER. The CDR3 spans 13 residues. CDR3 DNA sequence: TGCGCCAGCAGGGGACAGGGGGAAACTGAAGCTTTCTTT. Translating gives CASRGQGETEAFF.

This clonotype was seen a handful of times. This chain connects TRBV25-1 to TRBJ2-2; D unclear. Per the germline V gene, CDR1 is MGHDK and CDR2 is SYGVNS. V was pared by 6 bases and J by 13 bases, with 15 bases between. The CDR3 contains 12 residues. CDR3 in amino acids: CASRIPGGGLFF. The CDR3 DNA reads TGTGCCAGCAGAATACCGGGCGGCGGGCTGTTTTTT.

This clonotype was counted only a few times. CDR3: CASSFGSSGGGDEQFF. The CDR3 bases are TGTGCCAGCAGCTTTGGGTCTAGCGGGGGAGGTGATGAGCAGTTCTTC. The chain recombines TRBV7-9 with TRBJ2-1, with TRBD2 matching 10 bases. Trimming cost V 3 bases and J 8 bases; bases outside gene matches: 10. Germline CDR1 is SEHNR and CDR2 is FQNEAQ (reference sequence). This CDR3 contains 16 residues.

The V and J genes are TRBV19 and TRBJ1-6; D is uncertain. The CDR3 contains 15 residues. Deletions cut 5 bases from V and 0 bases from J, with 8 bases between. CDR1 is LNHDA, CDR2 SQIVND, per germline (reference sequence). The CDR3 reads CASSESSSYNSPLHF. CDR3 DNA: TGTGCCAGTAGTGAATCAAGCTCCTATAATTCACCCCTCCACTTT.

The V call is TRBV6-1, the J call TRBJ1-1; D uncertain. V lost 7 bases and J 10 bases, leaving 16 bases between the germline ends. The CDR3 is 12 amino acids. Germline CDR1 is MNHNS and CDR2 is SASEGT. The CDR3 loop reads CASTWEGPRAFF. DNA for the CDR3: TGTGCCAGCACCTGGGAAGGTCCCCGAGCTTTCTTT.